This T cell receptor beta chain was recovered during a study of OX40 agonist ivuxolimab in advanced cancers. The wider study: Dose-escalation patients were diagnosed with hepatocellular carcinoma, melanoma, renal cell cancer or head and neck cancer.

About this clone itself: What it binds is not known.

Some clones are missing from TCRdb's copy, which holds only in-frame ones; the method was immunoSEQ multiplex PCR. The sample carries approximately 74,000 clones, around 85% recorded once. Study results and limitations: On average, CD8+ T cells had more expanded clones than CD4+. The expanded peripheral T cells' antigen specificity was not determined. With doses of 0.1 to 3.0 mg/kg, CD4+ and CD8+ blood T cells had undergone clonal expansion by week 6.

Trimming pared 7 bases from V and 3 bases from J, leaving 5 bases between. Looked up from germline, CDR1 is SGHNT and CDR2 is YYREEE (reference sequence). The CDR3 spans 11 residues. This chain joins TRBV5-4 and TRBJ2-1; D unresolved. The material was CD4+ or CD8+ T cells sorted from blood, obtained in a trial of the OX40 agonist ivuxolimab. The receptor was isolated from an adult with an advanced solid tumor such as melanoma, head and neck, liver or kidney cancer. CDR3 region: CASSYYNEQFF. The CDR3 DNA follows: TGTGCCAGCTCCTACTACAATGAGCAGTTCTTC.